Included here is one T cell receptor (beta chain) sequence, with context. The antigen is not known. The data originate from a study of blood T cells in healthy people across ages. Extracted total RNA amounted to at least 5.5 micrograms for each sample. Germline CDR1 reads SEHNR; CDR2 reads FQNEAQ (reference sequence). CDR3 length: 19 residues. The V end was cut by 0 bases, the J end by 6 bases, with 24 bases between. Together with a sample-barcoded 5' primer, a J-beta primer mix was included in a second PCR lasting roughly 6 to 12 cycles. Samples each returned at least 2.5 million CDR3-containing paired-end reads. TCRdb used MiXCR to reprocess the 5' RACE reads, holding one entry per CDR3 protein. The table lists about 720,000 distinct CDR3 sequences, about 20% of them singletons. The study, taken as a whole, reports: Per-million-T-cell TCR beta diversity fell roughly linearly with age. In long-lived donors, naive CD4+ cell counts and diversity exceeded those of aged donors.

The sample comprised blood. The clonotype was recovered from a man between 65 and 85 years old in good health. The chain carries TRBV7-9 and TRBJ2-1; D is possibly TRBD1 (5 bases). The DNA of the CDR3 is TGTGCCAGCAGCTTAGCAGGGTGGCAGGGAACTTCCTTTGGCAATGAGCAGTTCTTC. This translates into CASSLAGWQGTSFGNEQFF.